Below are 16 T cell receptor beta chains sequenced from a single sample in a study of cytomegalovirus exposure and HLA in healthy donors. The PCR contained 60 Vbeta and 13 Jbeta primers. Repertoires were generated with immunoSEQ multiplex PCR, while TCRdb's copy carries only in-frame clones and drops some. The data show fewer than 200,000 clones, with around 80% seen just once and less than 1.6% held by the top ten. Sequenced sample: PBMCs. The receptor set was obtained from a girl aged 5-17 years in good health and CMV-seropositive.

The rearrangement links TRBV6-5 to TRBJ1-1, with 9 nucleotides matching TRBD1. V trimming: 8 bases; J trimming: 4 bases; junction bases outside the gene matches: 8. The V gene's germline CDR1 is MNHEY and CDR2 SVGAGI. CDR3 length equals 14 residues. CDR3 residues: CASRLDRGGTEAFF. CDR3 sequence (DNA): TGTGCCAGCCGACTTGACAGGGGGGGCACTGAAGCTTTCTTT.

The table lists this clone with a count of one. The chain uses TRBV29-1 and TRBJ2-3; D ambiguous. The germline CDR1 and CDR2 sequences are SQVTM and ANQGSEA. This CDR3 has 14 amino acids. Between the trimmed V and J ends, which lost 4 bases and 0 bases, there was a span of 11 bases. The CDR3 sequence: CSVAESTSTDTQYF. DNA of the CDR3: TGCAGCGTTGCCGAGTCTACTAGCACAGATACGCAGTATTTT.

This clone was seen only once. The chain uses TRBV10-3 and TRBJ2-3, with 7 bases fitting TRBD2. J gave up 2 bases and V 0 bases, and 5 bases lay outside the gene matches. Germline V gene lookup returns CDR1 ENHRY and CDR2 SYGVKD. The CDR3 consists of 16 residues. CDR3 nucleotides: TGTGCCATCAGTGAGTCTACGGGAGGAAACACAGATACGCAGTATTTT. It codes for CAISESTGGNTDTQYF.

The chain uses TRBV11-3 and TRBJ2-1; possible D gene TRBD1, 7 bases. Germline V lookup: CDR1 SGHNT, CDR2 YENEEA. V was clipped by 5 bases and J by 2 bases, with 10 bases between them. The CDR3 totals 14 residues. The CDR3 region is CASSPGGTYNEQFF. CDR3 nucleotides: TGTGCCAGCAGCCCAGGGGGGACCTACAATGAGCAGTTCTTC.

This rearrangement joins TRBV18 to TRBJ1-3, with 8 nucleotides matching TRBD1. Germline CDR1 and CDR2: KGHSH and LQKENI. The CDR3 spans 14 residues. Losses at the gene ends were 8 bases for V and 0 bases for J; bases not matched to a gene: 3. CDR3 loop: CASEDRGSGNTIYF. DNA of the CDR3: TGTGCCAGCGAAGACAGGGGCTCTGGAAACACCATATATTTT.

The DNA of the CDR3 is TGTGCCAGCAGGATAACCGGGACAGGGAATCTCTATGGCTACACCTTC. Protein: CASRITGTGNLYGYTF. The rearrangement uses TRBV28 and TRBJ1-2; 9 positions agree with TRBD1. Trimming removed 6 bases from V and 4 bases from J; junction bases left unmatched: 12. CDR3 length: 16 amino acids. Germline lookup yields CDR1 MDHEN and CDR2 SYDVKM.

The chain links TRBV27 to TRBJ1-2; D possibly corresponds to TRBD1 (5 bases). The CDR3 contains 16 residues. Germline V gene sequence: CDR1 MNHEY, CDR2 SMNVEV (reference sequence). Trimming removed 1 base at V and 4 bases at J, with 16 bases between. The CDR3 region is CASSLFERQGFYGYTF. CDR3 bases: TGTGCCAGCAGTTTATTTGAACGGCAGGGCTTCTATGGCTACACCTTC.

The gene calls are TRBV30 and TRBJ1-4; a weak D match, TRBD1 (6 bases). The CDR3 runs to 13 residues. The germline V gene has CDR1 GTSNPN and CDR2 SVGIG (reference sequence). V shed 4 bases and J shed 8 bases, with 14 bases lying between them. As DNA, the CDR3 is TGTGCCTGGAAAGGCAGGGGCTACGAAAAACTGTTTTTT. This encodes CAWKGRGYEKLFF.

For the CDR3, the DNA is TGTGCCAGCAGCTTGGTTGGACTAGCGGGAGAGCTCTCCTACGAGCAGTACTTC. The encoded protein is CASSLVGLAGELSYEQYF. The chain has TRBV5-4 and TRBJ2-7; 13 bases align to TRBD2. This CDR3 is built from 18 residues. The V and J ends lost 0 bases and 0 bases, in that order; junction bases with no gene match: 6. Looked up from germline, CDR1 is SGHNT and CDR2 is YYREEE (reference sequence).

The V and J genes are TRBV2 and TRBJ1-5, with 11 bases that match TRBD1. The trim removed 6 bases at V and 4 bases at J, leaving 5 bases unmatched. The CDR3 sequence is 15 residues long. Germline V gene data show CDR1 as SNHLY and CDR2 as FYNNEI. The chain's CDR3 is CASSKDRGPNQPQHF. The CDR3, as DNA: TGTGCCAGCAGCAAGGACAGGGGGCCAAATCAGCCCCAGCATTTT.

The V gene is TRBV7-3, the J gene TRBJ2-7, with D possibly TRBD1 on 6 matching bases. CDR1 and CDR2 (germline): SGHTA, FQGTGA. The CDR3 is made up of 17 amino acids. Trimming stripped 1 base from V and 5 bases from J, with 21 bases between. The CDR3 DNA reads as TGTGCCAGCAGCTTAATAGGCGATGGGGGCAGGATAAACGAGCAGTACTTC. Its translation: CASSLIGDGGRINEQYF. Drawing the rest from reference TRBV7-3 and TRBJ2-7, the complete variable domain is GAGVSQTPSNKVTEKGKYVELRCDPISGHTALYWYRQSLGQGPEFLIYFQGTGAADDSGLPNDRFFAVRPEGSVSTLKIQRTERGDSAVYLCASSLIGDGGRINEQYFGPGTRLTVT.

The J gene is TRBJ2-1, the V gene TRBV28; tentative D call: TRBD2 (6 bases). The CDR3 loop spans 14 amino acids. Trimming left V 2 bases short and J 4 bases short, with 9 bases between. Looked up from germline, CDR1 is MDHEN and CDR2 is SYDVKM. CDR3 in amino acids: CASSLAGRYNEQFF. The CDR3 nucleotides read TGTGCCAGCAGTTTAGCGGGGAGATACAATGAGCAGTTCTTC.

The rearrangement uses TRBV7-8 and TRBJ1-5; 9 positions agree with TRBD1. V lost 3 bases and J lost 9; bases outside the gene matches: 6. The CDR3 sequence is 14 residues long. From germline, CDR1 is SGHVS and CDR2 FQNEAQ. The CDR3 bases are TGTGCCAGCAGCTTCACAGGGGGCGCGGCGCCCCAGCATTTT. It encodes CASSFTGGAAPQHF.

The chain uses TRBV27 and TRBJ2-7; 7 bases align to TRBD1. With 10 bases clipped from V and 6 bases from J, the junction kept 15 bases outside the gene matches. Germline V gene data show CDR1 as MNHEY and CDR2 as SMNVEV (reference sequence). The CDR3 runs 14 residues. CDR3 amino acids: CATEGTGAPGEQYF. CDR3 DNA: TGTGCCACCGAGGGAACAGGGGCCCCTGGCGAGCAGTACTTC.

This clone was picked up one time. V gene TRBV7-2 combines with J gene TRBJ1-5; D is possibly TRBD1 (6 bases). Per the germline V gene, CDR1 is SGHTA and CDR2 is FQGNSA. Trimming pared 4 bases from V and 11 bases from J, leaving 18 bases between. The CDR3 has 14 amino acids. CDR3 bases: TGTGCCAGCAGCTCGCAGGGGACCGAGGGGGCCCAGCATTTT. This translates into CASSSQGTEGAQHF.

The gene calls are TRBV5-1 and TRBJ2-5, with 11 bases that match TRBD1. The CDR3 sequence is 15 residues long. Germline lookup yields CDR1 SGHRS and CDR2 YFSETQ. V dropped 2 bases and J dropped 5; count of bases not matched to a gene: 5. The CDR3 bases are TGCGCCAGCAGCTTTTCGGACAGGGGGCCGGAGACCCAGTACTTC. Translated, it gives CASSFSDRGPETQYF.